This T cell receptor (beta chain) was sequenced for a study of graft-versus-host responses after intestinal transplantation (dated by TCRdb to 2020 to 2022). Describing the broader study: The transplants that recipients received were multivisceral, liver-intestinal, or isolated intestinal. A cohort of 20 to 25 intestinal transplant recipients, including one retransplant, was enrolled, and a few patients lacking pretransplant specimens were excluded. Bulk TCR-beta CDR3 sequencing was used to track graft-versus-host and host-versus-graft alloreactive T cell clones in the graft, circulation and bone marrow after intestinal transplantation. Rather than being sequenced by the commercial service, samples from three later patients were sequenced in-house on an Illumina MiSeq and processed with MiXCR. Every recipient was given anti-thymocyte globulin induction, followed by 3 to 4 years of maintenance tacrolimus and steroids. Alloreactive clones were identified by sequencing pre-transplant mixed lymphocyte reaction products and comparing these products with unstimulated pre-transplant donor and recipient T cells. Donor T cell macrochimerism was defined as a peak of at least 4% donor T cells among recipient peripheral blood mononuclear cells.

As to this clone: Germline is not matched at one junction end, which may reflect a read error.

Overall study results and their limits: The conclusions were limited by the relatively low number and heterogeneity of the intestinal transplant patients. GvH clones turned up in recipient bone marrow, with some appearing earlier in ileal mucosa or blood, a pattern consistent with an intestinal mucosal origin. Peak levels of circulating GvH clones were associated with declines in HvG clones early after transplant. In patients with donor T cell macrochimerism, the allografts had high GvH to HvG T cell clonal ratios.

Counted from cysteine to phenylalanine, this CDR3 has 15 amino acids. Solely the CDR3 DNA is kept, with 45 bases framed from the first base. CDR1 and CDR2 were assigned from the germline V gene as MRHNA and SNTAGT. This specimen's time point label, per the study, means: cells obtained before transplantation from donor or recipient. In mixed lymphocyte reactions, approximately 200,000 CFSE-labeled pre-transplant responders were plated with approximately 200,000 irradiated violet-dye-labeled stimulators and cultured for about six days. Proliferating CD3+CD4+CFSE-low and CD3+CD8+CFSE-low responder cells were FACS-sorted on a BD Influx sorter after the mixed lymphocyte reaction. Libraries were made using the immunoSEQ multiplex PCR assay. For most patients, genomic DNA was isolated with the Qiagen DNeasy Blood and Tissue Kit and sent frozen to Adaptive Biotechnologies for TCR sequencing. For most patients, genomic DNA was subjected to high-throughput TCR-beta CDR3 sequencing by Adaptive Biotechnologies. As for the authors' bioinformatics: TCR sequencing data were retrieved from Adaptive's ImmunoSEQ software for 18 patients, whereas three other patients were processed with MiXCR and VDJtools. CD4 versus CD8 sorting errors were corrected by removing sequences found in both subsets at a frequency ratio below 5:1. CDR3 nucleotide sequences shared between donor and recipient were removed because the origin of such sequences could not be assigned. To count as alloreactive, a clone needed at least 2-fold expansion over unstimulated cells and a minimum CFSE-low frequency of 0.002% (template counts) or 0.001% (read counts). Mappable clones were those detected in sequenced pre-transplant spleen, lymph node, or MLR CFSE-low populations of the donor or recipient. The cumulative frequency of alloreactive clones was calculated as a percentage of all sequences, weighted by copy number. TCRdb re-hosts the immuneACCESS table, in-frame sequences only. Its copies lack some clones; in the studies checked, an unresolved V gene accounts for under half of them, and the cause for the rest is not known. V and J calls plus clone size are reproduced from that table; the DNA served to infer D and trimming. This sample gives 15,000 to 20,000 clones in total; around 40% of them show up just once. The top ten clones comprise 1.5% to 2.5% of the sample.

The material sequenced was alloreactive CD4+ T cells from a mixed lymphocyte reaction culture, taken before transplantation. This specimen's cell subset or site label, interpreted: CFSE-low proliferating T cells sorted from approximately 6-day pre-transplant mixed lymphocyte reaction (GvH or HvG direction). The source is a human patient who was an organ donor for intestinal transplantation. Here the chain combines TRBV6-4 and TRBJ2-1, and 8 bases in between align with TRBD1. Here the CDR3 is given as CASSYSGGAHNEQFF. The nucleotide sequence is TGTGCCAGCAGTTACTCAGGGGGCGCACACAATGAGCAGTTCTTC.